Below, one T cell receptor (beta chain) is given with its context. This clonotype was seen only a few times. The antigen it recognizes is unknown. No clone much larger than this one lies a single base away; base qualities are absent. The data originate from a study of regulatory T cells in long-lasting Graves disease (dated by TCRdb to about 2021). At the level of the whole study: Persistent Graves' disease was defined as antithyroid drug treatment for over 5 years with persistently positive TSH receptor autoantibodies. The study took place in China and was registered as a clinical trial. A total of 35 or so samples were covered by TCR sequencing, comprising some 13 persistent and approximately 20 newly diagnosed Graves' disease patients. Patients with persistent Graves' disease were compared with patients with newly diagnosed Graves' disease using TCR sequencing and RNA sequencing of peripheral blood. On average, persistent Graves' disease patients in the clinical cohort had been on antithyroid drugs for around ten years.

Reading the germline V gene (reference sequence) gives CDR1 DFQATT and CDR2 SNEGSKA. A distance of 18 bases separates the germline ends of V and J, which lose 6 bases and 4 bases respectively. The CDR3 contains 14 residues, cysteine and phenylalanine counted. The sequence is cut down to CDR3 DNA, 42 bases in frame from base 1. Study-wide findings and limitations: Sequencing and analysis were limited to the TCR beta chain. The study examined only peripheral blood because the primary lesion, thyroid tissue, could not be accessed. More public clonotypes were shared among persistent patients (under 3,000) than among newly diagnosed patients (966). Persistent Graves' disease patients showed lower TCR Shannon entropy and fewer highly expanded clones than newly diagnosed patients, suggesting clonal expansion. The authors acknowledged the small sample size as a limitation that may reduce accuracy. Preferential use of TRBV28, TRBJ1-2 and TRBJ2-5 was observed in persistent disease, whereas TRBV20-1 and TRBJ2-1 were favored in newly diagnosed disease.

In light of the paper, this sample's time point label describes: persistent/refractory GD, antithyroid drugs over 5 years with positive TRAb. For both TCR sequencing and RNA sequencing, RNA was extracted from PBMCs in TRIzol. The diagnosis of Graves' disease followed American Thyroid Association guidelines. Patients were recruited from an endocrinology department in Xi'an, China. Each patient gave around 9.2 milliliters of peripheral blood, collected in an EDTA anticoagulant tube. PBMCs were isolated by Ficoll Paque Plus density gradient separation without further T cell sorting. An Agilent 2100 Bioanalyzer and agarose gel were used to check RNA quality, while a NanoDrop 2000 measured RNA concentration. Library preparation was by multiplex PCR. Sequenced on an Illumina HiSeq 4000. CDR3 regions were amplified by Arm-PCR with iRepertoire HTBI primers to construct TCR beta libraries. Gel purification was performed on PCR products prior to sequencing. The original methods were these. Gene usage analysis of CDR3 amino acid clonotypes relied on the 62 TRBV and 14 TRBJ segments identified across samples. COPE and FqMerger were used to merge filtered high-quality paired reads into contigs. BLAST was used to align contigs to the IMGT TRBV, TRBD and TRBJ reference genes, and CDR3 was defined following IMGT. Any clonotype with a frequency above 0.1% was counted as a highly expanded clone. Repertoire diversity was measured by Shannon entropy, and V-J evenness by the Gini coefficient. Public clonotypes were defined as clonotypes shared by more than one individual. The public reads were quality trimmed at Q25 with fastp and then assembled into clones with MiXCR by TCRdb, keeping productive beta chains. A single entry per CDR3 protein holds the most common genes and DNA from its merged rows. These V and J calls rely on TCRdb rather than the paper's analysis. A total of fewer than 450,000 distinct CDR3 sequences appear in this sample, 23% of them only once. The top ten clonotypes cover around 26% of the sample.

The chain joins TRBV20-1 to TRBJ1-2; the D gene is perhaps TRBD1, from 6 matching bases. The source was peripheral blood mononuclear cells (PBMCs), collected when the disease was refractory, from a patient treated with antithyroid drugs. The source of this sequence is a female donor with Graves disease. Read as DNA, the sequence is TGCAGTGCACCAAGCGCAGGGGTTGGCTATGGCTACACCTTC. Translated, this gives CSAPSAGVGYGYTF.